A selection of T cell receptor beta chains follows, all from one sample in a study of cytomegalovirus exposure and HLA in healthy donors. The protocol was immunoSEQ multiplex PCR, while the TCRdb copy is restricted to in-frame clones and leaves out a portion. Altogether roughly 150,000 clones are present, around 77% being singletons, with the ten largest covering about 1.6%. The sample was PBMCs. The receptors were gathered from a man aged 35 to 55 in good health and CMV-seronegative. Both conserved end residues are part of each CDR3. The D gene is left open where the match is weak. Size is stated for part of the rows, as once, few or many counts, or as a class when the clone is expanded.

clone_size	v_call	j_call	d_call	cdr3_nt	cdr3_aa
.	TRBV11-2	TRBJ2-3	.	TGTGCCAGCAGCTTAGGTCTCCAGGATACGCAGTATTTT	CASSLGLQDTQYF
once	TRBV6-1	TRBJ2-7	.	TGTGCCAGCAGTTCGACTGGCGGGAAAGCCTACGAGCAGTACTTC	CASSSTGGKAYEQYF
.	TRBV7-7	TRBJ2-2	TRBD1	TGTGCCAGCAGCACGGGACAGGGAGGTTCCGGGGAGCTGTTTTTT	CASSTGQGGSGELFF
.	TRBV30	TRBJ1-5	.	TGTGCCTGGAGTCCCGGGAGCTGGGGCAATCAGCCCCAGCATTTT	CAWSPGSWGNQPQHF
.	TRBV2	TRBJ1-5	.	TGTGCCAGCAGGAAAGGGGGCAATCAGCCCCAGCATTTT	CASRKGGNQPQHF
.	TRBV18	TRBJ1-2	.	TGTGCCAGCTCACGCCAGGGCGACTATGGCTACACCTTC	CASSRQGDYGYTF
.	TRBV5-4	TRBJ2-7	.	TGTGCCAGCAGCCCGGTTGCCGCGGGGGAGCAGTACTTC	CASSPVAAGEQYF
.	TRBV18	TRBJ2-7	.	TGTGCCAGCTCACCGCAGCGGGCGTCCTACGAGCAGTACTTC	CASSPQRASYEQYF
once	TRBV6-5	TRBJ1-2	.	TGTGCCAGCAGTTCCCTCGGGGTCTACTATGGCTACACCTTC	CASSSLGVYYGYTF
.	TRBV7-9	TRBJ2-3	.	TGTTCCAGCAGCTTTGGGGCCAGGAGCACAGATACGCAGTATTTT	CSSSFGARSTDTQYF
.	TRBV2	TRBJ2-3	TRBD2	TGTGCCAGCAGAGGGACTAGCGTAACTAGCACAGATACGCAGTATTTT	CASRGTSVTSTDTQYF
.	TRBV27	TRBJ2-5	TRBD2	TGTGCCAGCAGTGGACTAGCGGGAGTTGAGGAGACCCAGTACTTC	CASSGLAGVEETQYF
.	TRBV27	TRBJ2-1	TRBD1	TGTGCCAGCAGCGACCCGACAGGGACCTACAATGAGCAGTTCTTC	CASSDPTGTYNEQFF
.	TRBV7-9	TRBJ1-3	.	TGTGCCAGCAGCCTCACCTCTGCAGGGTACTCTGGAAACACCATATATTTT	CASSLTSAGYSGNTIYF
once	TRBV11-2	TRBJ2-2	TRBD1	TGTGCCAGCAGCTCGTTCAGGGACAGGGGGCGCACCGGGGAGCTGTTTTTT	CASSSFRDRGRTGELFF